Listed below are T cell receptor beta chains from one sample, sequenced in a study of T cell clones after liver transplantation. Some clones are missing from TCRdb's copy, which holds only in-frame ones; the method was immunoSEQ multiplex PCR. The data contain some 6,000 clones, more than 75% of them singletons. The sample here was CD8+ T cells from blood, taken almost 47 months after liver transplant. The receptors come from a human patient who received a liver transplant. The graft donor may account for some of the T cells. The CDR3 runs from the conserved cysteine through the conserved F or W. Each record gives: V gene, J gene, CDR3 protein.

TRBV4-1,TRBJ1-1,CASSQRTGEAFF
TRBV7-9,TRBJ2-5,CASCTGYQETQYF
TRBV11-2,TRBJ2-7,CASSSGHYEQYF
TRBV27,TRBJ2-7,CASSLGQYYEQYF
TRBV4-3,TRBJ2-7,CASSQDRSGLPYEQYF
TRBV10-2,TRBJ2-7,CASIDGTGASYEQYF
TRBV19,TRBJ1-2,CASTSRGPYGYTF
TRBV6-5,TRBJ2-7,CASSPGTVLEQYF
TRBV7-3,TRBJ2-2,CASSFGTGAFFSTGELFF
TRBV14,TRBJ2-1,CASSQVSHRFPGQFF
TRBV5-1,TRBJ2-7,CASSLATALYEQYF
TRBV4-1,TRBJ1-5,CASRETGSSQPQHF
TRBV7-8,TRBJ1-1,CASSLDEGNTEAFF
TRBV7-2,TRBJ2-5,CASSFGTVFGGETQYF
TRBV5-4,TRBJ2-1,CASSLNRDFNEQFF
TRBV28,TRBJ2-7,CASSFAGTSYEQYF
TRBV7-9,TRBJ1-1,CASSLTGQDSPEAFF
TRBV7-9,TRBJ2-1,CASSLSSGRAYNEQFF
TRBV29-1,TRBJ2-3,CSVISPADTQYF
TRBV7-9,TRBJ1-1,CASSSRTGGQMNTEAFF
TRBV7-7,TRBJ2-6,CASSTRTKCHSRANVLTF
TRBV5-1,TRBJ2-4,CASSALQGGGDIQYF
TRBV27,TRBJ2-1,CASSDSHNEQFF
TRBV11-2,TRBJ1-2,CASSLMGNGYTF
TRBV9,TRBJ1-4,CASSVGDRDNEKLFF
TRBV5-6,TRBJ1-2,CASSQTGVHGYTF
TRBV2,TRBJ1-3,CASSPDQRWASGNTIYF
TRBV19,TRBJ2-7,CASSSRSGGLGQYF
TRBV6-5,TRBJ2-1,CASSYSGGGFNEQFF
TRBV2,TRBJ1-1,CARARNTEAFF
TRBV19,TRBJ2-1,CASSIGAGVLVNEQFF
TRBV7-8,TRBJ2-1,CASGQTRSSYNEQFF
TRBV5-6,TRBJ2-4,CASSPARRVSKNIQYF
TRBV19,TRBJ1-5,CATQTGGYSNQPQHF
TRBV28,TRBJ2-1,CASSLEGASEQFF
TRBV2,TRBJ1-1,CASWHGGFTEAFF
TRBV9,TRBJ1-5,CASSADSNPKQPQHF
TRBV10-3,TRBJ1-3,CALSRGGSSSGNTIYF
TRBV7-9,TRBJ2-7,CASSGTSGSREQYF
TRBV30,TRBJ2-2,CAWSVGTAGELFF
TRBV5-4,TRBJ2-3,CASSPRLGTDTQYF
TRBV27,TRBJ2-7,CASSLSPGTHTYEQYF
TRBV9,TRBJ1-5,CASSPGFDQPQHF
TRBV7-9,TRBJ2-1,CASSLGTSLNEQFF
TRBV7-2,TRBJ2-7,CASSFSLDRGNSDEQYF
TRBV6-6,TRBJ2-7,CASTLGLAGTYEQYF
TRBV15,TRBJ1-2,CATSKYGTGVNYGYTF
TRBV28,TRBJ2-1,CASRHVESSYNEQFF
TRBV9,TRBJ1-4,CASSGGVGREKLFF
TRBV7-7,TRBJ2-1,CASSSFRTENYNEQFF
TRBV7-9,TRBJ2-1,CASSAPRWNEQFF
TRBV4-1,TRBJ2-7,CASSQGTGMHEQYF